This passage covers 2 T cell receptor beta chains from one sample sequenced in a study of tissue T cells after allogeneic stem cell transplantation. TCRdb keeps only in-frame clones here, not all; method: immunoSEQ multiplex PCR. The sample gives about 28,000 clones, 65% to 90% of which show up once; roughly 3.6% is in the top ten. The sequencing here drew on blood, taken before transplantation. The receptor set was obtained from a woman aged 18-49 years who later had graft-versus-host disease after an allogeneic stem cell transplant.

The chain employs TRBV5-4 and TRBJ1-3; D not certain. The CDR3 is 12 amino acids. Germline CDR1 is SGHNT and CDR2 is YYREEE (reference sequence). V was shortened by 2 bases and J by 4 bases, with 4 bases between the two germline ends. The CDR3 DNA follows: TGTGCCAGCAGCTTTGACGGAAACACCATATATTTT. Its protein is CASSFDGNTIYF.

This clone was picked up one time. The chain combines TRBV5-4 with TRBJ2-3; a weak D match, TRBD2 (6 bases). The V end was cut by 2 bases, the J end by 4 bases, with 11 bases between. From germline, CDR1 is SGHNT and CDR2 YYREEE (reference sequence). The CDR3 has 14 amino acids. The CDR3 sequence is CASSFRLEADTQYF. In DNA form, the CDR3 reads TGTGCCAGCAGCTTCAGACTAGAAGCAGATACGCAGTATTTT.